The source of this TCR beta chain is a study of T cells in Graves' hyperthyroidism and ophthalmopathy. At the level of the study: Sampling of peripheral blood happened at initial diagnosis, prior to any treatment.

Amplification yielded TCR beta CDR3 regions, with RNA transcripts as the source. A first-round RT-PCR of the TCR CDR3 used the HTBI primer set. TCRdb fed the multiplex PCR reads into MiXCR, producing one record per CDR3 protein. The sample shows hundreds of thousands of distinct CDR3 sequences, roughly 20% of them seen only once. Each diagnosis was grounded in clinical symptoms, serum thyroxine and TRAb, thyroid ultrasound, and orbital computed tomography. Isolation of PBMCs was performed on 10 ml fresh peripheral blood. The clonotype originates from a young man with Graves' ophthalmopathy. The sample consisted of blood.

CDR3 sequence reads: CASSQDSGATVYEQYF. The CDR3 DNA follows: TGTGCCAGCAGCCAAGATTCGGGGGCAACGGTCTACGAGCAGTACTTC. The genes are TRBV4-2 and TRBJ2-7, with D perhaps given as TRBD1 or TRBD2 (6 bases each). CDR1 and CDR2 from the germline V gene are LGHNA and YNFKEQ. The V end was cut by 0 bases, the J end by 3 bases, with 15 bases between. The CDR3 sequence is 16 residues long.